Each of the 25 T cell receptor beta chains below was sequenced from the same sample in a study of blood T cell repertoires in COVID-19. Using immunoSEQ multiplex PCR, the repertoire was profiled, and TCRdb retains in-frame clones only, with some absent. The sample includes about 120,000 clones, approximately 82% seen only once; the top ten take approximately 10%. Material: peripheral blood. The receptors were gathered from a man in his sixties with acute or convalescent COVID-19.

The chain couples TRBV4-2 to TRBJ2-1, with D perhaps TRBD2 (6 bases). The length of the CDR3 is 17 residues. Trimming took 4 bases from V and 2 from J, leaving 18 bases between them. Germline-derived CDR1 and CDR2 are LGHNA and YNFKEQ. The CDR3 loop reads CASSPGLSGRTYNEQFF. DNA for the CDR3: TGTGCCAGCAGCCCGGGCCTTAGCGGACGGACCTACAATGAGCAGTTCTTC.

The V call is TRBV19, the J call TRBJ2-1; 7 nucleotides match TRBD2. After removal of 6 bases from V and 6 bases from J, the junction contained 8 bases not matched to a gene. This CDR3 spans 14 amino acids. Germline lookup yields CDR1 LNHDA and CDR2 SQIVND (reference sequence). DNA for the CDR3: TGTGCCAGTAGACGCCGGGAGCGGGGCAATGAGCAGTTCTTC. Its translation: CASRRRERGNEQFF.

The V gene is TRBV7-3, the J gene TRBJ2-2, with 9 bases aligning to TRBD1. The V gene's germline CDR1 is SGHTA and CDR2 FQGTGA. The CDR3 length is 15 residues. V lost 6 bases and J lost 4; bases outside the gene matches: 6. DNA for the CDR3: TGTGCCAGCAGTCCCGACAGGGGGAGCACCGGGGAGCTGTTTTTT. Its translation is CASSPDRGSTGELFF.

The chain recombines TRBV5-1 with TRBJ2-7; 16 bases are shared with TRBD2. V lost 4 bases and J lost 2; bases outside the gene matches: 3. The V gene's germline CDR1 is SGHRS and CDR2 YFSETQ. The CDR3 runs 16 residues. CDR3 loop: CASSPGTSGRAYEQYF. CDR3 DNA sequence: TGCGCCAGCAGCCCAGGGACTAGCGGGAGGGCCTACGAGCAGTACTTC.

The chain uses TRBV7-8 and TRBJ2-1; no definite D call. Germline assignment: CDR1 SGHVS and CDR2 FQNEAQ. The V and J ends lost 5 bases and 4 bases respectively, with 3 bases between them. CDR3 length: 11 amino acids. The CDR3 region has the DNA TGTGCCAGCAGCCCTTACAATGAGCAGTTCTTC. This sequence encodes CASSPYNEQFF.

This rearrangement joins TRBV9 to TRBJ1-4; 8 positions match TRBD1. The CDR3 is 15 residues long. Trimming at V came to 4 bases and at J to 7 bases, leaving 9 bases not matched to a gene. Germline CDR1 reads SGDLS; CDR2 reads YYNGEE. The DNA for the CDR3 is TGTGCCAGCAGCCCCTCAGGGGGCGTCTGTGAAAAACTGTTTTTT. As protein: CASSPSGGVCEKLFF.

For the CDR3, the DNA is TGTGCCAGCAGTGCCACAGGGACATTTGGCTACACCTTC. Its translation: CASSATGTFGYTF. The chain carries TRBV2 and TRBJ1-2; D is perhaps TRBD1 (6 bases). The germline CDR1 and CDR2 sequences are SNHLY and FYNNEI. Trimming took off 4 bases at V and 7 bases at J, with 13 bases between the two ends. This CDR3 has 13 amino acids.

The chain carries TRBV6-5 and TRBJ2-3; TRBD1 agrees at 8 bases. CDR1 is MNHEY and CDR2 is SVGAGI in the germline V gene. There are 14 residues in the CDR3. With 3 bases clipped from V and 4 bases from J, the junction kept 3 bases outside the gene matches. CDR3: CASSYTQGADTQYF. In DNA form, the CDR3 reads TGTGCCAGCAGTTATACACAGGGGGCAGATACGCAGTATTTT.

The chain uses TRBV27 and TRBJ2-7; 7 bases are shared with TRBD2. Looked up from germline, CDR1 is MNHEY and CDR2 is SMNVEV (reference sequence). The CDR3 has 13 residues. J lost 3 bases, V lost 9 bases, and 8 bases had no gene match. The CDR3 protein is CASRGLVRYEQYF. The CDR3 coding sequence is TGTGCCAGTAGAGGACTAGTTCGCTACGAGCAGTACTTC.

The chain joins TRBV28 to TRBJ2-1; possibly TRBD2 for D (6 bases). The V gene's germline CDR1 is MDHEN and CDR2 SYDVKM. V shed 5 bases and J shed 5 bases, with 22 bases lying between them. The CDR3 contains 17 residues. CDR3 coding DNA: TGTGCCAGCAGTGGGGGGTCGGGATGGAGGAGGGACAATGAGCAGTTCTTC. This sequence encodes CASSGGSGWRRDNEQFF. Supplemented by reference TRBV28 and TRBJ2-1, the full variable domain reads DVKVTQSSRYLVKRTGEKVFLECVQDMDHENMFWYRQDPGLGLRLIYFSYDVKMKEKGDIPEGYSVSREKKERFSLILESASTNQTSMYLCASSGGSGWRRDNEQFFGPGTRLTVL.

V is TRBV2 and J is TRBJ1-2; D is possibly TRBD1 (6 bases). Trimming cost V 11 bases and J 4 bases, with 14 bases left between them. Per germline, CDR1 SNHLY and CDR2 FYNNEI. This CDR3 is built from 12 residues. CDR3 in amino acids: CAGDTRVYGYTF. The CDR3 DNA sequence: TGTGCCGGGGACACCCGGGTCTATGGCTACACCTTC.

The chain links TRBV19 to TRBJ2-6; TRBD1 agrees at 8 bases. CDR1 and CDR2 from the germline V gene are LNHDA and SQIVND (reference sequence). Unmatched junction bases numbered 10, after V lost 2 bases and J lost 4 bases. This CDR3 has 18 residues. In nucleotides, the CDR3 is TGTGCCAGTAGTATAAATACAGGGGGGTCATCCGGGGCCAACGTCCTGACTTTC. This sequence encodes CASSINTGGSSGANVLTF.

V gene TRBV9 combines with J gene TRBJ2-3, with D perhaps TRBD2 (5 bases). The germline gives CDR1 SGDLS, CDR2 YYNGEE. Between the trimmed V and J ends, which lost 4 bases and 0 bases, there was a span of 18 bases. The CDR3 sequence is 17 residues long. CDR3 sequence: CASSRSLGVSSTDTQYF. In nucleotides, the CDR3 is TGTGCCAGCAGCAGGAGCCTCGGGGTCTCTAGCACAGATACGCAGTATTTT.

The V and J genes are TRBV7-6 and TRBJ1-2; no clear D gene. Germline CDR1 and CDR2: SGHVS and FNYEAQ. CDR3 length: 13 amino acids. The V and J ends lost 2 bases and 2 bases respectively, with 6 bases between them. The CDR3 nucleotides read TGTGCCAGCAGCTTAAGGGAGAACTATGGCTACACCTTC. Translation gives CASSLRENYGYTF.

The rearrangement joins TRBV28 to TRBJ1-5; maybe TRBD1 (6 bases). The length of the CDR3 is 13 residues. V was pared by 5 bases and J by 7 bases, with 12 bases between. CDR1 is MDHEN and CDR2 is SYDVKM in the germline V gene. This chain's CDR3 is CASSVTGFQPQHF. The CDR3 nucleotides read TGTGCCAGCAGTGTTACAGGGTTCCAGCCCCAGCATTTT. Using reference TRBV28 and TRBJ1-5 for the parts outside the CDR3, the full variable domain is DVKVTQSSRYLVKRTGEKVFLECVQDMDHENMFWYRQDPGLGLRLIYFSYDVKMKEKGDIPEGYSVSREKKERFSLILESASTNQTSMYLCASSVTGFQPQHFGDGTRLSIL.

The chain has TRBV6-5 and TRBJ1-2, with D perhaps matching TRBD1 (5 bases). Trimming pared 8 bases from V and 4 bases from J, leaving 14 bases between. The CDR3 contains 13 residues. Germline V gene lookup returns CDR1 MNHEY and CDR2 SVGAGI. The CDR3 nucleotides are TGTGCCAGCGGAGTTAGGGGAATCTATGGCTACACCTTC. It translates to CASGVRGIYGYTF.

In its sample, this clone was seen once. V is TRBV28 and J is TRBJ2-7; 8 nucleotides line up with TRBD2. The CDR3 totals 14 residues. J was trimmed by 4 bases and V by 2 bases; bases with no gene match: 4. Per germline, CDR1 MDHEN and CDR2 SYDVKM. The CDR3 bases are TGTGCCAGCAGTTTAAGCGGGAGTACGTACGAGCAGTACTTC. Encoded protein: CASSLSGSTYEQYF.

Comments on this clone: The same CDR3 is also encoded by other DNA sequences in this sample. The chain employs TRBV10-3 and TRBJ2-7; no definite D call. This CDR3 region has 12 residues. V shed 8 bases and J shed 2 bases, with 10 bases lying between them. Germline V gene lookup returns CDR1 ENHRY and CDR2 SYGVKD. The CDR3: CAISRETYEQYF. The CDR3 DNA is TGTGCCATCTCCCGCGAGACCTACGAGCAGTACTTC.

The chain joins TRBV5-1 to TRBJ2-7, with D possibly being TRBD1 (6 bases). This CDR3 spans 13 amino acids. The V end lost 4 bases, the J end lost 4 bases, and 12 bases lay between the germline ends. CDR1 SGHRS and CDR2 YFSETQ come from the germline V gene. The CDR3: CASSRDIGYEQYF. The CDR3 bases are TGCGCCAGCAGCCGGGACATAGGATACGAGCAGTACTTC. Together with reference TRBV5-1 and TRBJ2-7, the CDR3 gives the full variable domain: KAGVTQTPRYLIKTRGQQVTLSCSPISGHRSVSWYQQTPGQGLQFLFEYFSETQRNKGNFPGRFSGRQFSNSRSEMNVSTLELGDSALYLCASSRDIGYEQYFGPGTRLTVT.

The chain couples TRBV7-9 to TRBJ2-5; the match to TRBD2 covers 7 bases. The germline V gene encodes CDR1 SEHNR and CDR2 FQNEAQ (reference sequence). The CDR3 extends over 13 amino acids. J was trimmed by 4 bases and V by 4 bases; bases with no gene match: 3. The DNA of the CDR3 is TGTGCCAGCAGCTCTCCGGGGGGAGAGACCCAGTACTTC. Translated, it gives CASSSPGGETQYF.

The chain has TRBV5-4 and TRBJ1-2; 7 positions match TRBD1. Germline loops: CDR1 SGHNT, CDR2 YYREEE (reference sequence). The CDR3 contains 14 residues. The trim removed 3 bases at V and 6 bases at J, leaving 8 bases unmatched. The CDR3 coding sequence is TGTGCCAGCAGCTCGGGCAGGGGGATGGATGGCTACACCTTC. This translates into CASSSGRGMDGYTF. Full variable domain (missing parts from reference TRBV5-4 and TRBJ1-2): ETGVTQSPTHLIKTRGQQVTLRCSSQSGHNTVSWYQQALGQGPQFIFQYYREEENGRGNFPPRFSGLQFPNYSSELNVNALELDDSALYLCASSSGRGMDGYTFGSGTRLTVV.

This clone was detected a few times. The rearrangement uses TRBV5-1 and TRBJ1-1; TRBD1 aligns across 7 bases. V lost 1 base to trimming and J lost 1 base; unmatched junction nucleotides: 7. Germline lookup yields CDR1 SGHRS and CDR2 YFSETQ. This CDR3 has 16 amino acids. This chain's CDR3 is CASSLSGTARNTEAFF. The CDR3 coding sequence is TGCGCCAGCAGCTTGTCCGGGACAGCCAGGAACACTGAAGCTTTCTTT. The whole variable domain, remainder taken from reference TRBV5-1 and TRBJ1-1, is KAGVTQTPRYLIKTRGQQVTLSCSPISGHRSVSWYQQTPGQGLQFLFEYFSETQRNKGNFPGRFSGRQFSNSRSEMNVSTLELGDSALYLCASSLSGTARNTEAFFGQGTRLTVV.

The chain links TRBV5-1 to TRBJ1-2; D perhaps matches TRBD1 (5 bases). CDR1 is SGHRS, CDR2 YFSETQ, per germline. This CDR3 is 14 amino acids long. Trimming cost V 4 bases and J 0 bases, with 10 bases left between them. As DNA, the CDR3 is TGCGCCAGCAGCCCTGGGGCCTCTAACTATGGCTACACCTTC. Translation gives CASSPGASNYGYTF.

Here the CDR3 reads CASSPGTGLGPLEQYF. The CDR3 DNA reads TGTGCCAGCAGTCCCGGGACAGGGTTAGGCCCCCTCGAGCAGTACTTC. The rearrangement joins TRBV27 to TRBJ2-7; 9 positions agree with TRBD1. V was clipped by 5 bases and J by 6 bases; unmatched bases: 14. Germline CDR1 reads MNHEY; CDR2 reads SMNVEV (reference sequence). The CDR3 covers 16 residues.

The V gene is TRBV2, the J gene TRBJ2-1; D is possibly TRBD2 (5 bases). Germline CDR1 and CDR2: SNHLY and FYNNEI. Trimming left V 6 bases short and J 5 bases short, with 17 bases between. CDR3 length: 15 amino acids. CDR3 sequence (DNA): TGTGCCAGCAGGATAAGGAGCGGTCCTAACAATGAGCAGTTCTTC. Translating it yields CASRIRSGPNNEQFF.